Reported below is one T cell receptor (beta chain). Its antigen remains unidentified. Base qualities are missing; no much larger clone stands one base away. The CDR3 starts with the cysteine, ends with the phenylalanine, and has 14 residues. Kept here is only the CDR3 DNA, which spans 42 bases and is read in frame from base 1. Reading the germline V gene (reference sequence) gives CDR1 SGHAT and CDR2 FQDESV. V ends up 6 bases short and J 3 bases short, with an unmatched junction base count of 5. The record originates from a study of response to subunit inactivated influenza vaccine (dated by TCRdb to 2016 to 2019). General notes on the study: To follow how T cells responded to a trivalent subunit inactivated influenza vaccine, the researchers relied on deep quantitative profiling of the T cell receptor repertoire.

Results the study describes overall, beyond this receptor: According to the authors, only a limited number of new T cells may be recruited by each seasonal influenza vaccination.

The library relied on RT-PCR. TCRdb lists the instrument as Illumina HiSeq 2500. Using fastp at Q25 and MiXCR, TCRdb reprocessed the public reads and kept productive beta chains. Rows are combined by CDR3 protein, so each entry shows the most common genes and DNA. This sample is represented by some 520,000 distinct CDR3 sequences; about 15% of them were singletons. Roughly 3.1% of the sample rests with the top ten. The sequence links TRBV11-1 to TRBJ2-3, and 8 bases in between align with TRBD2. This TCR came from a man between 50 and 69 years old who received an inactivated influenza vaccine. Donor details come from another sample of the same person, matched by shared clones. This specimen consisted of CD4+ T cells sorted from PBMCs, obtained less than 30 months after vaccination. In nucleotides, the sequence is TGTGCCAGCAGGCGGGAGGCCATGACAGATACGCAGTATTTT. This yields the protein CASRREAMTDTQYF.